The clone carrying this TCR beta chain was seen more than once but under ten times. Its antigen is unknown. This sample stems from a study of early T cells in non-severe SARS-CoV-2 infection. Study overall: Chains were unpaired, as sequencing was done on bulk RNA from unsorted whole blood. General study results and limits: Private and CD4 specificities were missed by VDJdb matching, skewed to anti-spike CD8.

Individual cDNA molecules each received unique molecular identifiers attached to them. One entry per CDR3 protein results from TCRdb running MiXCR on the 5' RACE reads. The table lists 60,000 to 90,000 distinct CDR3 sequences, around a tenth of them singletons. Trimming cost V 0 bases and J 5 bases, with 12 bases left between them. The germline V gene has CDR1 DFQATT and CDR2 SNEGSKA (reference sequence). The length of the CDR3 is 14 residues. The chain combines TRBV20-1 with TRBJ2-3; a weak D match, TRBD1 (5 bases). Material for sequencing was whole blood. This receptor was taken from an adult who was a healthcare worker with PCR-confirmed SARS-CoV-2 infection or an uninfected control (not recorded which). The CDR3 coding sequence is TGCAGTGCTAGAGATCTCGGACAAGAAGATACGCAGTATTTT. Its protein product is CSARDLGQEDTQYF.